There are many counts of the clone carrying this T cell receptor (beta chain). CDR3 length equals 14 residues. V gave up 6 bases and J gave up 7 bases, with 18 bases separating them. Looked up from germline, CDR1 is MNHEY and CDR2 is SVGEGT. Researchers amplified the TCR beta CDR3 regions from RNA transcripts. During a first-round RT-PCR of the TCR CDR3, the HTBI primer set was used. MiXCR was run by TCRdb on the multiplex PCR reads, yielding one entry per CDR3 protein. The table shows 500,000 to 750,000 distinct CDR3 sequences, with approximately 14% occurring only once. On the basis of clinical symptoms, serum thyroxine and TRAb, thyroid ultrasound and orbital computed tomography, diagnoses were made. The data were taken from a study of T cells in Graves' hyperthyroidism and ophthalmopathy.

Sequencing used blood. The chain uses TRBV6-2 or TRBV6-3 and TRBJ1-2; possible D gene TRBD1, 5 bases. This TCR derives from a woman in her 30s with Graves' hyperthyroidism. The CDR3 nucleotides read TGTGCCAGCAGCAAAGACAGCTTACATCTTGGCTACACCTTC. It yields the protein CASSKDSLHLGYTF.